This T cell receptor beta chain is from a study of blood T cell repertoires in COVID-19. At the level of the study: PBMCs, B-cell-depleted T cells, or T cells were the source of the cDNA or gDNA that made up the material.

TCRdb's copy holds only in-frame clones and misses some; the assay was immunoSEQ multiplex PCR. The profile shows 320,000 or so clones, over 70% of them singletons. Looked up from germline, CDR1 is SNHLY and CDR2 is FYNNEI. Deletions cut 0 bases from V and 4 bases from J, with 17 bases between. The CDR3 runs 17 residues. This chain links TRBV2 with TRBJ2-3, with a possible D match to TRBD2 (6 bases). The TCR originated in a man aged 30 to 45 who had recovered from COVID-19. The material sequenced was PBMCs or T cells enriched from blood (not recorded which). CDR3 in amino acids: CASSEAGGRWGADTQYF. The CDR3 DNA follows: TGTGCCAGCAGTGAAGCCGGAGGGCGTTGGGGGGCAGATACGCAGTATTTT.